Shown below are 26 T cell receptor beta chains from a single sample sequenced in a study of OX40 agonist ivuxolimab in advanced cancers. Profiled with immunoSEQ multiplex PCR; TCRdb holds only in-frame clones, not every one. The table lists tens of thousands of clones, nearly 90% of them singletons. Specimen: CD4+ or CD8+ T cells sorted from blood, collected in a trial of the OX40 agonist ivuxolimab. All receptors derive from an adult with an advanced solid tumor such as melanoma, head and neck, liver or kidney cancer.

This clone was recorded once. An end of the junction does not agree with germline; a read error may underlie this. This chain uses TRBV6-1 with TRBJ2-6; TRBD1 might be the D (6 bases). Germline assignment: CDR1 MNHNS and CDR2 SASEGT. The CDR3 contains 17 residues. The CDR3 bases are TGTGCCAGCAGAGAAGGACAGTACCTCTCTGGGGCCAACGTCCTGACTTTC. Protein: CASREGQYLSGANVLTF.

The chain employs TRBV27 and TRBJ1-1; TRBD1 matches at 10 bases. The germline CDR1 and CDR2 sequences are MNHEY and SMNVEV (reference sequence). Trimming at V came to 6 bases and at J to 3 bases, leaving 10 bases not matched to a gene. The CDR3 extends over 16 amino acids. The CDR3 loop is CASRPDRGLRDTEAFF. The CDR3 nucleotides read TGTGCCAGCAGACCTGACAGGGGGCTTAGGGACACTGAAGCTTTCTTT.

V usage is TRBV6-6 and J usage is TRBJ1-5; no definite D call. Germline CDR1 is MNHNY and CDR2 is SVGAGI (reference sequence). The CDR3 has 13 amino acids. V lost 0 bases and J lost 5, with 5 bases in between. CDR3 coding DNA: TGTGCCAGCAGTTACTCCCCTCATCAGCCCCAGCATTTT. Protein sequence: CASSYSPHQPQHF.

The chain links TRBV5-1 to TRBJ1-2; D gene uncertain. Germline V gene sequence: CDR1 SGHRS, CDR2 YFSETQ. Between the trimmed V and J ends, which lost 0 bases and 0 bases, there was a span of 9 bases. This CDR3 spans 15 amino acids. The CDR3 nucleotides are TGCGCCAGCAGCTTGGTGGCAGGCTCTAACTATGGCTACACCTTC. Amino acids: CASSLVAGSNYGYTF.

The chain carries TRBV27 and TRBJ2-7; tentatively, D is TRBD2 (5 bases). Germline CDR1 and CDR2: MNHEY and SMNVEV (reference sequence). The V end lost 3 bases, the J end lost 1 base, and 13 bases lay between the germline ends. The length of the CDR3 is 15 residues. The CDR3 DNA is TGTGCCAGCAGTTTTGAGGGTCCGGGGTCCTACGAGCAGTACTTC. Its translation is CASSFEGPGSYEQYF.

The rearrangement links TRBV7-2 to TRBJ2-1; 11 bases match TRBD2. The CDR3 length is 16 residues. Trimming removed 1 base from V and 6 bases from J; junction bases left unmatched: 5. Germline CDR1 SGHTA, CDR2 FQGNSA. The CDR3 sequence is CASSLVVAGGPNEQFF. CDR3 DNA: TGTGCCAGCAGCTTAGTCGTAGCGGGGGGGCCCAATGAGCAGTTCTTC.

The chain combines TRBV4-1 with TRBJ1-5; D not resolved. CDR3 length: 15 residues. Trimming shortened V by 0 bases and J by 3 bases, and 9 bases separated the two germline ends. The germline gives CDR1 MGHRA, CDR2 YSYEKL. CDR3 in amino acids: CASSQEVQFNQPQHF. The CDR3 bases are TGCGCCAGCAGCCAAGAGGTACAGTTCAATCAGCCCCAGCATTTT.

The V call is TRBV7-2, the J call TRBJ1-5, with TRBD1 as a possible D gene (5 bases). CDR3 length: 17 amino acids. Trimming cost V 2 bases and J 0 bases, with 14 bases left between them. Per the germline V gene, CDR1 is SGHTA and CDR2 is FQGNSA. This chain's CDR3 is CASSLRGGHLSNQPQHF. In DNA, the CDR3 is TGTGCCAGCAGCTTACGGGGAGGACACCTTAGCAATCAGCCCCAGCATTTT.

This clone has only one observation. The rearrangement uses TRBV7-9 and TRBJ2-5; D gene ambiguous. Trimming removed 1 base from V and 3 bases from J, with 9 bases in between. The CDR3 runs to 14 residues. The germline V gene has CDR1 SEHNR and CDR2 FQNEAQ (reference sequence). The CDR3 here is CASSLVGFEETQYF. In nucleotides, the CDR3 is TGTGCCAGCAGCTTAGTAGGGTTTGAAGAGACCCAGTACTTC.

The chain joins TRBV6-1 to TRBJ2-3; a possible D gene is TRBD2 (7 bases). Between the trimmed V and J ends, which lost 7 bases and 5 bases, there was a span of 16 bases. There are 14 residues in the CDR3. Germline V gene sequence: CDR1 MNHNS, CDR2 SASEGT. As DNA, the CDR3 is TGTGCCAGCATGTGGGGGGGGCCTCAAGATACGCAGTATTTT. Amino acid sequence: CASMWGGPQDTQYF.

The chain is built from TRBV10-1 and TRBJ2-5; the D call may be TRBD1 or TRBD2 (5 bases each). CDR1 is WNHNN, CDR2 SYGVQD, per germline (reference sequence). This CDR3 spans 14 amino acids. V was trimmed by 3 bases and J by 5 bases, leaving 13 bases between them. The CDR3 sequence: CASSDGGFGETQYF. DNA of the CDR3: TGCGCCAGCAGTGATGGGGGTTTTGGGGAGACCCAGTACTTC.

This chain uses TRBV6-1 with TRBJ2-7; TRBD2 matches 7 bases. After removal of 2 bases from V and 5 bases from J, the junction contained 3 bases not matched to a gene. The length of the CDR3 is 13 residues. From germline, CDR1 is MNHNS and CDR2 SASEGT. CDR3 nucleotide sequence: TGTGCCAGCAGTGAAAGGGCGGGAGACGAGCAGTACTTC. This gives the protein CASSERAGDEQYF.

The V and J genes are TRBV6-1 and TRBJ1-4; TRBD1 agrees at 9 bases. The V segment lost 5 bases and the J segment 10 bases; nucleotides outside the gene matches: 11. The CDR3 loop spans 15 amino acids. From germline, CDR1 is MNHNS and CDR2 SASEGT. Written as DNA, the CDR3 is TGTGCCAGCAGTTCAGAGGGACAGGGCGTGGGAAAACTGTTTTTT. Its protein is CASSSEGQGVGKLFF.

The V call is TRBV5-8, the J call TRBJ2-1; 9 bases line up with TRBD1. V shed 4 bases, J shed 6 bases, and the junction held 8 bases outside the gene matches. The germline CDR1 and CDR2 sequences are SGHTS and YDEGEE. The length of the CDR3 is 15 residues. The CDR3 bases are TGTGCCAGCAGCCCCCGGGACAGGGCTTCCAATGAGCAGTTCTTC. This codes for CASSPRDRASNEQFF.

CDR3: CASSLAQGWNTEAFF. Written as DNA, the CDR3 is TGCGCCAGCAGCTTGGCCCAGGGCTGGAACACTGAAGCTTTCTTT. This chain connects TRBV5-1 to TRBJ1-1; D perhaps matches TRBD1 (5 bases). Germline CDR1 and CDR2: SGHRS and YFSETQ. The CDR3 spans 15 residues. The ends were cut back, 0 bases at V and 1 base at J, with 10 bases in the middle.

The gene calls are TRBV11-3 and TRBJ2-1; TRBD2 matches at 10 bases. The CDR3 covers 14 residues. The germline V gene has CDR1 SGHNT and CDR2 YENEEA. V trimming: 5 bases; J trimming: 6 bases; junction bases outside the gene matches: 4. CDR3 region: CASSPLAGTNEQFF. The CDR3 bases are TGTGCCAGCAGCCCACTAGCGGGGACCAATGAGCAGTTCTTC.

The chain links TRBV11-2 to TRBJ1-1; no reliable D call. The CDR3 totals 15 residues. Germline V gene lookup returns CDR1 SGHAT and CDR2 FQNNGV. V was shortened by 7 bases and J by 4 bases, with 19 bases between the two germline ends. CDR3 sequence (DNA): TGTGCCAGCACCTTCCAGTCCGGCCGGGGCACTGAAGCTTTCTTT. Its protein is CASTFQSGRGTEAFF. The whole variable domain, filled in from reference TRBV11-2 and TRBJ1-1, reads EAGVAQSPRYKIIEKRQSVAFWCNPISGHATLYWYQQILGQGPKLLIQFQNNGVVDDSQLPKDRFSAERLKGVDSTLKIQPAKLEDSAVYLCASTFQSGRGTEAFFGQGTRLTVV.

V gene TRBV19 combines with J gene TRBJ2-7; D call uncertain. Trimming shortened V by 1 base and J by 3 bases, and 7 bases separated the two germline ends. This CDR3 has 13 amino acids. CDR1 is LNHDA, CDR2 SQIVND, per germline (reference sequence). The chain's CDR3 is CASSIADGYEQYF. CDR3 nucleotides: TGTGCCAGTAGTATAGCCGACGGCTACGAGCAGTACTTC.

This rearrangement joins TRBV6-5 to TRBJ1-2, with D possibly matching TRBD1 (6 bases). The CDR3 sequence is 14 residues long. Trimming took off 6 bases at V and 0 bases at J, with 11 bases between the two ends. From germline, CDR1 is MNHEY and CDR2 SVGAGI. This CDR3 reads CASSFRTANYGYTF. CDR3 bases: TGTGCCAGCAGCTTCCGGACAGCTAACTATGGCTACACCTTC.

The rearrangement links TRBV11-2 to TRBJ2-3; D might be TRBD2 (6 bases). Between the trimmed V and J ends, which lost 7 bases and 2 bases, there was a span of 19 bases. CDR1 is SGHAT, CDR2 FQNNGV, per germline. This CDR3 is 16 amino acids long. CDR3: CASNLDKGGSTDTQYF. CDR3 sequence (DNA): TGTGCCAGCAACCTGGATAAGGGAGGATCCACAGATACGCAGTATTTT.

This chain connects TRBV19 to TRBJ2-1; 14 bases line up with TRBD2. The CDR3 totals 17 residues. Germline V gene sequence: CDR1 LNHDA, CDR2 SQIVND (reference sequence). V shed 4 bases, J shed 4 bases, and the junction held 6 bases outside the gene matches. The CDR3 sequence is CASSTKGTSGGYNEQFF. Written as DNA, the CDR3 is TGTGCCAGTAGTACCAAAGGGACTAGCGGGGGATACAATGAGCAGTTCTTC.

CDR3 nucleotides: TGTGCCAGCAGCTGGGACAGGAATGAAAAACTGTTTTTT. Translated: CASSWDRNEKLFF. The V gene is TRBV7-2, the J gene TRBJ1-4; 8 bases line up with TRBD1. J gave up 5 bases and V 4 bases, and 0 bases lay outside the gene matches. This CDR3 is built from 13 residues. Germline assignment: CDR1 SGHTA and CDR2 FQGNSA.

The rearrangement links TRBV5-1 to TRBJ1-6; tentatively, D is TRBD1 (5 bases). This CDR3 contains 16 residues. Trimming took 0 bases from V and 9 from J, leaving 16 bases between them. Per germline, CDR1 SGHRS and CDR2 YFSETQ. This CDR3 is CASSLELTVSGSPLHF. The DNA of the CDR3 is TGCGCCAGCAGCTTGGAATTGACAGTATCGGGTTCACCCCTCCACTTT.

J is TRBJ2-2 and V is TRBV11-2; no reliable D call. Germline CDR1 and CDR2: SGHAT and FQNNGV. This CDR3 is built from 12 residues. V lost 8 bases to trimming and J lost 1 base, with 5 bases between them. The CDR3 coding sequence is TGTGCCAGCCAGCAGAACACCGGGGAGCTGTTTTTT. It yields the protein CASQQNTGELFF.

This clone has only a few counts. The chain is built from TRBV29-1 and TRBJ1-1, with 8 positions matching TRBD1. V dropped 6 bases and J dropped 1; count of bases not matched to a gene: 4. This CDR3 spans 13 amino acids. Germline V gives CDR1 SQVTM, CDR2 ANQGSEA. This CDR3 reads CSVRGQGNTEAFF. The CDR3 nucleotides read TGCAGCGTCAGAGGACAGGGGAACACTGAAGCTTTCTTT. The whole variable domain, filled in from reference TRBV29-1 and TRBJ1-1, reads SAVISQKPSRDICQRGTSLTIQCQVDSQVTMMFWYRQQPGQSLTLIATANQGSEATYESGFVIDKFPISRPNLTFSTLTVSNMSPEDSSIYLCSVRGQGNTEAFFGQGTRLTVV.

This sequence joins TRBV11-2 and TRBJ2-3; D may match TRBD1 or TRBD2 (5 bases each). The germline CDR1 and CDR2 sequences are SGHAT and FQNNGV. The CDR3 contains 16 residues. V lost 2 bases and J 2 bases, leaving 14 bases between the germline ends. CDR3 bases: TGTGCCAGCAGCTTAAATCGGGGCGGTAACACAGATACGCAGTATTTT. Residues: CASSLNRGGNTDTQYF.